A selection of T cell receptor beta chains follows, all from one sample in a study of radiotherapy plus CTLA-4 blockade in lung cancer. Assay: immunoSEQ multiplex PCR; the TCRdb copy retains only in-frame clones and omits some. The data contain approximately 77,000 clones, 78% of them seen just once; the ten biggest clones take up under 25%. Sequencing used peripheral blood, obtained from a patient treated with radiotherapy plus ipilimumab. Receptor source: a human donor with non-small cell lung cancer whose response to radiotherapy plus ipilimumab could not be evaluated. Some clones in this sample may be carry-over from other donors' samples. The CDR3 runs from the conserved cysteine through the conserved F or W. The D gene is left open where the match is weak. Where a row states a size, it is once, few, many or the class of an expanded clone; other rows omit it.

cdr3_nt cdr3_aa cdr3_length j_call d_call v_call clone_size
TGTGCCCTCCTAGCGGGGGGTGTCAATGAGCAGTTCTTC CALLAGGVNEQFF 13 TRBJ2-1 TRBD2 TRBV7-9 few
TGTGCCAGCAGTGATTTAATGACAGGGGTCGACGAGCAGTACTTC CASSDLMTGVDEQYF 15 TRBJ2-7 TRBD1 TRBV6-1 .
TGTGCCATCCAGCAGGGGGGCGGGGAGCTGTTTTTT CAIQQGGGELFF 12 TRBJ2-2 . TRBV10-3 .
TGTGCCAGCAGTCCGCCGACAGGCCCCACAGATACGCAGTATTTT CASSPPTGPTDTQYF 15 TRBJ2-3 . TRBV5-4 .
TGTGCCAGCAGTGTAACCCGAGAAGATACGCAGTATTTT CASSVTREDTQYF 13 TRBJ2-3 . TRBV6-1 .
TGTGCCAGCAGCACAGGGGGCAATCAGCCCCAGCATTTT CASSTGGNQPQHF 13 TRBJ1-5 . TRBV21-1 .
TGTGCCAGAAGCTTGGTAAGGGGCAAGGTTCCCCTCCACTTT CARSLVRGKVPLHF 14 TRBJ1-6 . TRBV5-3 few
TGCGCCAGCAGCTTAGCGACAGGGGGCCCGGAGGAGCAGTACTTC CASSLATGGPEEQYF 15 TRBJ2-7 TRBD1 TRBV5-1 .
TGTGCCTGGAGTGACAGGGGTGATCAGCCCCAGCATTTT CAWSDRGDQPQHF 13 TRBJ1-5 TRBD1 TRBV30 .
TGTGCCAGCAGCACCTACGAGCAGTACTTC CASSTYEQYF 10 TRBJ2-7 . TRBV28 .
TGTGCCAGCACCACTAGCGGGGGAGGGATAAATGAGCAGTTCTTC CASTTSGGGINEQFF 15 TRBJ2-1 TRBD2 TRBV9 .
TGTGCCAGTAGTATGGGCAGGGAAAGGGATGAGCAGTTCTTC CASSMGRERDEQFF 14 TRBJ2-1 . TRBV19 .
TGCGCCAGTAGTGAGTCAGGGGGTTCACCCCTCCACTTT CASSESGGSPLHF 13 TRBJ1-6 TRBD1 TRBV10-2 .
TGCGCCAGCCGAGCGGGGGCGAGGACCGGGGAGCTGTTTTTT CASRAGARTGELFF 14 TRBJ2-2 TRBD2 TRBV4-3 .
TGTGCCAGCAGTTCTGTCAGGGGGCACGAGCAGTACTTC CASSSVRGHEQYF 13 TRBJ2-7 TRBD1 TRBV27 .
TGTGCCAGTTCAAATTGGCCCGGGGAGCTGTTTTTT CASSNWPGELFF 12 TRBJ2-2 . TRBV19 .
TGTGCCACGGTCGGGGGGGGAATCTCCTACGAGCAGTACTTC CATVGGGISYEQYF 14 TRBJ2-7 TRBD2 TRBV10-3 few
TGTGCCAGCAAACAGGGAAATAATTCACCCCTCCACTTT CASKQGNNSPLHF 13 TRBJ1-6 . TRBV28 .
TGTGCCAGTAGTAACTCCCCTAACGCGGCTGAAGCTTTCTTT CASSNSPNAAEAFF 14 TRBJ1-1 . TRBV19 .
TGTGCCAGCAGTCAGGGAGGGACGGGGGAGACCCAGTACTTC CASSQGGTGETQYF 14 TRBJ2-5 TRBD2 TRBV2 .
TGTGCCAGCAGTGAAGCCGTGGGGACAGGGGAGGGAGGCTACACCTTC CASSEAVGTGEGGYTF 16 TRBJ1-2 TRBD1 TRBV6-1 .
TGCGCCAGCAGCCAACTAACCGGGACAGGGGAAAGCTACACCTTC CASSQLTGTGESYTF 15 TRBJ1-2 TRBD1 TRBV4-1 .
TGTGCCAGCAGCGCCTCGACCGGGAGAGGTTCCTATGGCTACACCTTC CASSASTGRGSYGYTF 16 TRBJ1-2 . TRBV7-2 .
TGTGCCAGCTCAATGACAGGGATGTACGAGCAGTACTTC CASSMTGMYEQYF 13 TRBJ2-7 TRBD1 TRBV27 .
TGTGCTAGCAGTCCAGGGTTTGGTGGGACCCAGTACTTC CASSPGFGGTQYF 13 TRBJ2-5 . TRBV7-7 .
TGTGCCTGGAGACTACAGGGGTTTGGGATGCAGTTCTTC CAWRLQGFGMQFF 13 TRBJ2-1 TRBD1 TRBV30 once
TGTGCCAGCAGACGGAGGGGGGGTAGCAATCAGCCCCAGCATTTT CASRRRGGSNQPQHF 15 TRBJ1-5 . TRBV2 .
TGTGCCAGCAGCAAGTCGCAGACAGGGTGCAATCAGCCCCAGCATTTT CASSKSQTGCNQPQHF 16 TRBJ1-5 . TRBV21-1 .
TGTGCCAGCAGCTTGGAACAGACCTACGAGCAGTACTTC CASSLEQTYEQYF 13 TRBJ2-7 . TRBV5-4 .
TGTGCCAGCAGCTCGGACAGCGTAAACTATGGCTACACCTTC CASSSDSVNYGYTF 14 TRBJ1-2 . TRBV5-4 once
TGTGCCAGCAGCCCGAGGGGACAGGGTTTTCCAGATACGCAGTATTTT CASSPRGQGFPDTQYF 16 TRBJ2-3 TRBD1 TRBV7-2 .
TGTGCCAGTAGTTCACCAAGGCCCGGACAGTCTTTCCCCTACGAGCAGTACTTC CASSSPRPGQSFPYEQYF 18 TRBJ2-7 . TRBV19 .
TGCGCCAGCAGCCAGAGCCTCGGGGGGGCCGTGAAGACCCAGTACTTC CASSQSLGGAVKTQYF 16 TRBJ2-5 TRBD2 TRBV4-1 once
TGTGCCAGCAGTAATCGACAGGAGAGTGGCTACACCTTC CASSNRQESGYTF 13 TRBJ1-2 . TRBV6-1 .
TGTGCCAGCAGTGAAGTACAGGGCCTAAATCAGCCCCAGCATTTT CASSEVQGLNQPQHF 15 TRBJ1-5 . TRBV6-1 .
TGTGCCAGTAGTAGGGGGCAGGCCTACGAGCAGTACTTC CASSRGQAYEQYF 13 TRBJ2-7 . TRBV19 .
TGTGCCAGTAGAGACAGGAATACTGAAGCTTTCTTT CASRDRNTEAFF 12 TRBJ1-1 . TRBV19 few
TGTGCCAGCAGTGCGGGGGGGTGGCAAGAGACCCAGTACTTC CASSAGGWQETQYF 14 TRBJ2-5 TRBD2 TRBV28 .
TGTGCCAGTAGTTTCGACAGGGGGCGGGTTGGGCCCCAGCATTTT CASSFDRGRVGPQHF 15 TRBJ1-5 TRBD1 TRBV19 .
TGTGCCAGCAGCCTCGGGAGGGGACGCACCGGGGAGCTGTTTTTT CASSLGRGRTGELFF 15 TRBJ2-2 TRBD2 TRBV7-2 .
TGTGCCAGTAGTATCCGACTAGCGGGGGGGCAGAATGAGCAGTTCTTC CASSIRLAGGQNEQFF 16 TRBJ2-1 TRBD2 TRBV19 .
TGTGCCAGCAGTTCAGACAGTTACGGAAACACCATATATTTT CASSSDSYGNTIYF 14 TRBJ1-3 . TRBV6-6 few
TGTGCCAGCAGCCCTTCAGGGATTAGTAGAGAGACCCAGTACTTC CASSPSGISRETQYF 15 TRBJ2-5 . TRBV7-3 .
TGTGCCAGCAGCGTAGGAGGGGGACGGACAGATACGCAGTATTTT CASSVGGGRTDTQYF 15 TRBJ2-3 . TRBV9 once
TGTGCCAGCAGTGAAGTAGTGGGAGGCATTCAGTACTTC CASSEVVGGIQYF 13 TRBJ2-4 . TRBV2 .
TGTGCCAGTATTGGGAGGACGGGCTATCAGCCCCAGCATTTT CASIGRTGYQPQHF 14 TRBJ1-5 . TRBV19 many
TGTGCCAGCAGCCAAGACTCTAGCACAGATACGCAGTATTTT CASSQDSSTDTQYF 14 TRBJ2-3 . TRBV4-2 .
TGCGCCAGCAGCCCCATAACAGGGGTCAATCAGCCCCAGCATTTT CASSPITGVNQPQHF 15 TRBJ1-5 TRBD1 TRBV5-1 .
TGTGCCATCAGACGAGCCCCGGGACAGGGGCCAGAGACCCAGTACTTC CAIRRAPGQGPETQYF 16 TRBJ2-5 TRBD1 TRBV10-3 .
TGTGCCAGCAGCGGGGGGGATTACAATGAGCAGTTCTTC CASSGGDYNEQFF 13 TRBJ2-1 TRBD2 TRBV7-9 .
TGTGCCAGCAACTTCGTACGAGGAGTACGAAAGACCTATGGCTACACCTTC CASNFVRGVRKTYGYTF 17 TRBJ1-2 . TRBV5-2 .
TGTGCCAGCAGTCCTACTAGCTACGAGCAGTACTTC CASSPTSYEQYF 12 TRBJ2-7 . TRBV2 .
TGTGCCAGCAGTTCCTCCGGGACACGCTTTTACTTC CASSSSGTRFYF 12 TRBJ2-5 . TRBV28 .
TGTGCCAGCAGCCTGACACCAACCTACGAGCAGTACTTC CASSLTPTYEQYF 13 TRBJ2-7 . TRBV5-6 .